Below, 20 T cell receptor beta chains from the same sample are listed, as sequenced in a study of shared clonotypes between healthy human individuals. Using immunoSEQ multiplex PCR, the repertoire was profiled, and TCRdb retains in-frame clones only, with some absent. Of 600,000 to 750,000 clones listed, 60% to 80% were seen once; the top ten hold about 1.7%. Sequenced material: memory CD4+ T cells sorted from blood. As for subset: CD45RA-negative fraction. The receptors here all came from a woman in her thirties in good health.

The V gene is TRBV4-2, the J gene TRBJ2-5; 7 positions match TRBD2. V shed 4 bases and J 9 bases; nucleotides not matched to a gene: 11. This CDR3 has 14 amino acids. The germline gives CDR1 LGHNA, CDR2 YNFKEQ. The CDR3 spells CASSRGSREGSQYF. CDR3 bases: TGTGCCAGCAGCCGAGGGAGTAGGGAGGGGTCCCAGTACTTC.

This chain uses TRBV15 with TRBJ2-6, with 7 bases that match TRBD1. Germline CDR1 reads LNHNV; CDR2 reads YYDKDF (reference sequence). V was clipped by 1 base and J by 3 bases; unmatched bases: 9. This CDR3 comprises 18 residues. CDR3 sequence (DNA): TGTGCCACCAGCAGAGTGGGGCCAGGGGGTGGTGGGGCCAACGTCCTGACTTTC. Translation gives CATSRVGPGGGGANVLTF.

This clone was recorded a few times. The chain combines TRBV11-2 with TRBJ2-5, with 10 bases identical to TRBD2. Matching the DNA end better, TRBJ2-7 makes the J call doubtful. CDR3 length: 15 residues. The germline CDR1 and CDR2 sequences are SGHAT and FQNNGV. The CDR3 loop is CASTRSSGSQGEQYF. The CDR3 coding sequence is TGTGCCAGCACTCGTTCTAGCGGGAGCCAGGGCGAGCAGTACTTC.

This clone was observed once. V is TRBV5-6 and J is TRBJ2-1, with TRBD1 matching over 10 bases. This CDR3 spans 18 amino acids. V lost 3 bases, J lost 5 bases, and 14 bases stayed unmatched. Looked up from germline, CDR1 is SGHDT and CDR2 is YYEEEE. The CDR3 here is CASSSPRGWDRGNNEQFF. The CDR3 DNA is TGTGCCAGCAGCTCGCCCCGGGGATGGGACAGGGGAAACAATGAGCAGTTCTTC.

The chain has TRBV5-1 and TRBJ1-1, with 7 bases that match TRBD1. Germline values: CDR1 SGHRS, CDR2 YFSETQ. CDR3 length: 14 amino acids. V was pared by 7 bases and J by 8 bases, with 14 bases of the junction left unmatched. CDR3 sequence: CASARGTVGLEAFF. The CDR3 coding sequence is TGCGCCAGCGCGCGGGGGACAGTGGGATTAGAAGCTTTCTTT.

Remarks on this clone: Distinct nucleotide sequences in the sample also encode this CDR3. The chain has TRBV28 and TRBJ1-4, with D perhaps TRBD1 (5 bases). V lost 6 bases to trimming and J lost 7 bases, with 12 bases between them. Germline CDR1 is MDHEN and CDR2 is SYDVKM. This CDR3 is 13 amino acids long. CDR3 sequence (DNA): TGTGCCAGCAGAACCGGGGCAGGTGAAAAACTGTTTTTT. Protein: CASRTGAGEKLFF.

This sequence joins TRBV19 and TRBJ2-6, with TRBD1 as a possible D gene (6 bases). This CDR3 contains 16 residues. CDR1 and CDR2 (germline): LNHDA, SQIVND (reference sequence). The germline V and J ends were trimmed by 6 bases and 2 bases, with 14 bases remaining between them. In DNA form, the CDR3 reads TGTGCCAGTAGAACAGGGCTTGACCCTGGGGCCAACGTCCTGACTTTC. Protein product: CASRTGLDPGANVLTF.

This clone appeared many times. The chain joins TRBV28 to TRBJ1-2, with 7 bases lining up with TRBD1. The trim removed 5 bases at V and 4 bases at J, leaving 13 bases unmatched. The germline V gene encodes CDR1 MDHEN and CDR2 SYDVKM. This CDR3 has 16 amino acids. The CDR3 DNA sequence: TGTGCCAGCAGTGCCCATCCCAGGGGGGCCGGCTATGGCTACACCTTC. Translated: CASSAHPRGAGYGYTF.

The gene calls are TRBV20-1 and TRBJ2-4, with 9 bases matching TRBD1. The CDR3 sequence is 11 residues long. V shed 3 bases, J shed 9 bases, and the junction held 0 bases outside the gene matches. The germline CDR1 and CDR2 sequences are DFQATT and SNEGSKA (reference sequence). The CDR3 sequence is CSARTGGIQYF. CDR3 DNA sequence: TGCAGTGCTAGGACAGGGGGCATTCAGTACTTC.

The CDR3 protein is CASISYPGQRNNEQFF. CDR3 DNA: TGTGCCAGCATCAGTTACCCGGGACAGCGAAACAATGAGCAGTTCTTC. The chain combines TRBV28 with TRBJ2-1; 7 nucleotides match TRBD1. After removal of 7 bases from V and 5 bases from J, the junction contained 14 bases not matched to a gene. The CDR3 length is 16 residues. CDR1 is MDHEN and CDR2 is SYDVKM in the germline V gene.

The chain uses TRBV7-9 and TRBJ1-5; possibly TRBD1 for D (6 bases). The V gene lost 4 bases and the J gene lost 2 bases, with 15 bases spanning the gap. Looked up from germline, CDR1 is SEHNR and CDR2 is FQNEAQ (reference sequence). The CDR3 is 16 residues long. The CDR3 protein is CASSYAGVRGNQPQHF. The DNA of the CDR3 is TGTGCCAGCAGCTACGCAGGGGTGAGGGGCAATCAGCCCCAGCATTTT.

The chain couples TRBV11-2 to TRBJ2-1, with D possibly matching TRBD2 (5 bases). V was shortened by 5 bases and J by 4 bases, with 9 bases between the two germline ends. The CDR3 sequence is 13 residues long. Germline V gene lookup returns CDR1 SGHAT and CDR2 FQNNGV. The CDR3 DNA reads TGTGCCAGCAGCCCCGGGAATTACAATGAGCAGTTCTTC. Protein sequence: CASSPGNYNEQFF. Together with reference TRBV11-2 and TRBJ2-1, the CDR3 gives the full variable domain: EAGVAQSPRYKIIEKRQSVAFWCNPISGHATLYWYQQILGQGPKLLIQFQNNGVVDDSQLPKDRFSAERLKGVDSTLKIQPAKLEDSAVYLCASSPGNYNEQFFGPGTRLTVL.

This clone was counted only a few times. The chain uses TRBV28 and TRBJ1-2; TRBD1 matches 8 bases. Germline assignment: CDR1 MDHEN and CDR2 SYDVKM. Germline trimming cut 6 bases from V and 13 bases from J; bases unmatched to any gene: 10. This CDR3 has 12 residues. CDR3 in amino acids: CASRTGQGVRTF. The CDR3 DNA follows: TGTGCCAGCAGGACCGGACAGGGTGTACGCACCTTC.

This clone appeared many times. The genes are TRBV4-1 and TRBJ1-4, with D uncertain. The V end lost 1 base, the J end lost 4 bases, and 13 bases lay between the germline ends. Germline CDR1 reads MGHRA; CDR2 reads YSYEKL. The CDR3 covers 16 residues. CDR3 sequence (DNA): TGCGCCAGCAGCCAAGTGTCCAGCTTCTTTAATGAAAAACTGTTTTTT. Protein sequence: CASSQVSSFFNEKLFF.

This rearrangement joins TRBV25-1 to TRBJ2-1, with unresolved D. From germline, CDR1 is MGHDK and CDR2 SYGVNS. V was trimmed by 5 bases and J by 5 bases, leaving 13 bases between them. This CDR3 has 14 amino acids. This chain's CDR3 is CASSPGRSDNEQFF. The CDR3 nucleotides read TGTGCCAGCAGTCCAGGCCGGTCGGACAATGAGCAGTTCTTC. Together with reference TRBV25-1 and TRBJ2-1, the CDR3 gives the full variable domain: EADIYQTPRYLVIGTGKKITLECSQTMGHDKMYWYQQDPGMELHLIHYSYGVNSTEKGDLSSESTVSRIRTEHFPLTLESARPSHTSQYLCASSPGRSDNEQFFGPGTRLTVL.

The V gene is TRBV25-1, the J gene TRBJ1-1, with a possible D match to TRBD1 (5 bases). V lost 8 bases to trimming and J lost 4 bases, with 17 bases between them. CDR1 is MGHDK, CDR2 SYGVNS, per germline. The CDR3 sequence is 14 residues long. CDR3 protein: CASSTGRKGTEAFF. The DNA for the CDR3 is TGTGCCAGCTCCACGGGGCGGAAGGGCACTGAAGCTTTCTTT. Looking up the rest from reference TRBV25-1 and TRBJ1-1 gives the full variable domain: EADIYQTPRYLVIGTGKKITLECSQTMGHDKMYWYQQDPGMELHLIHYSYGVNSTEKGDLSSESTVSRIRTEHFPLTLESARPSHTSQYLCASSTGRKGTEAFFGQGTRLTVV.

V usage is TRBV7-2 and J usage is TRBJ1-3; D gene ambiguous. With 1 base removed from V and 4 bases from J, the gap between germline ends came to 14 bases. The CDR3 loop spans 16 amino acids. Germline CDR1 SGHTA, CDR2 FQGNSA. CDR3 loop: CASSLEGLGLGNTIYF. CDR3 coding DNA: TGTGCCAGCAGCTTAGAGGGTCTGGGGTTGGGAAACACCATATATTTT.

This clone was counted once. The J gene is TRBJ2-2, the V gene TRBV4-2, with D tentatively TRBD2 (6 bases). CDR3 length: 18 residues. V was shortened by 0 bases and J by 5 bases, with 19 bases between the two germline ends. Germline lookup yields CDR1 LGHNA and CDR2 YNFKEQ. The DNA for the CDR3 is TGTGCCAGCAGCCAAGATCCTCTAGCGCCTTTGAGTACCGGGGAGCTGTTTTTT. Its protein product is CASSQDPLAPLSTGELFF.

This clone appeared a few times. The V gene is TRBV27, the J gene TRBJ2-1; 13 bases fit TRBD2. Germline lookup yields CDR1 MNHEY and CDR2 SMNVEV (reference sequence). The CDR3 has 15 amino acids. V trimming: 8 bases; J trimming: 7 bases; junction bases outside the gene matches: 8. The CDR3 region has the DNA TGTGCCAGCGGCGGACTAGCGGGAGCGGATAATGAGCAGTTCTTC. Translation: CASGGLAGADNEQFF.

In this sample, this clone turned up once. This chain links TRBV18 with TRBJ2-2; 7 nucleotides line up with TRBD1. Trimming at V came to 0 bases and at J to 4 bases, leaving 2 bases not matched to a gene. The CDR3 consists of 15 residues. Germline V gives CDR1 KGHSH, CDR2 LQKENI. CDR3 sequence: CASSPPGQSTGELFF. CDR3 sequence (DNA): TGTGCCAGCTCACCACCGGGACAGAGCACCGGGGAGCTGTTTTTT.